This TCR beta chain was identified during a study of shared clonotypes between healthy human individuals. Trimming shortened V by 6 bases and J by 7 bases, and 16 bases separated the two germline ends. The CDR3 covers 14 residues. CDR1 is MNHEY and CDR2 is SVGAGI in the germline V gene. Libraries were prepared by immunoSEQ multiplex PCR; TCRdb keeps only in-frame clonotypes and omits some of them. The table lists some 1 million clones, approximately 70% of them singletons. A single count supports this clone. This TCR came from a man aged 18 to 35 in good health. The sequencing input was memory CD4+ T cells sorted from blood. Documented subset: CD45RA-negative fraction. This sequence joins TRBV6-5 and TRBJ2-1; D gene unclear. CDR3 loop: CASSRSIARNEQFF. The CDR3 bases are TGTGCCAGCAGCCGCAGCATTGCGCGAAATGAGCAGTTCTTC.